This TCR beta chain derives from a study of blood T cell repertoires in COVID-19. In the study overall: Samples of COVID-19 (acute and convalescent) were obtained from the United States, Italy and Spain.

The CDR3 is 11 amino acids. Germline CDR1 SNHLY, CDR2 FYNNEI. V was trimmed by 5 bases and J by 6 bases, leaving 6 bases between them. Some clones are missing from TCRdb's copy, which holds only in-frame ones; the method was immunoSEQ multiplex PCR. This sample carries 150,000 to 200,000 clones, about four fifths of them seen once, and the ten largest clones take around 10%. This rearrangement joins TRBV2 to TRBJ2-3; D not resolved. Sequencing was carried out using peripheral blood. The source of this sequence is a woman over 75 with COVID-19, enrolled during active disease. CDR3 loop: CASSTADTQYF. For the CDR3, the DNA is TGTGCCAGCAGTACAGCTGATACGCAGTATTTT.